Presented here are 19 T cell receptor beta chains from one specimen sequenced in a study of blood T cells in healthy people across ages. Next came a second PCR, run for about 7 to 11 cycles, which used a sample-barcoded 5' primer along with a J-beta primer mix. MiXCR, applied by TCRdb to the 5' RACE reads, yields one record per CDR3 protein. Of 650,000 to 1,000,000 distinct CDR3 sequences listed, 30% to 45% are singletons. Material for sequencing was blood. Receptor source: a man between 18 and 29 years old in good health.

The chain recombines TRBV10-3 with TRBJ1-2; 8 nucleotides align to TRBD1. Trimming at V came to 10 bases and at J to 5 bases, leaving 12 bases not matched to a gene. Germline V gives CDR1 ENHRY, CDR2 SYGVKD. This CDR3 contains 14 residues. The CDR3 sequence is CATGSGQDPYGYTF. The CDR3 nucleotides read TGTGCCACCGGATCGGGACAGGACCCTTATGGCTACACCTTC.

The genes are TRBV20-1 and TRBJ2-7, with 8 bases that match TRBD2. Losses at the gene ends were 6 bases for V and 6 bases for J; bases not matched to a gene: 10. CDR3 length: 13 amino acids. The germline CDR1 and CDR2 sequences are DFQATT and SNEGSKA (reference sequence). The CDR3 DNA follows: TGCAGTGCCCGGATCGTTCGGGAGGGCGAGCAGTACTTC. As protein: CSARIVREGEQYF.

Concerning this clonotype itself: With a much larger clone just one base away, this may be a read error. The V gene is TRBV20-1, the J gene TRBJ1-2; 8 bases line up with TRBD1. CDR1 DFQATT and CDR2 SNEGSKA come from the germline V gene (reference sequence). CDR3 length equals 13 residues. The CDR3 region has the DNA TGCAGTGCTCCTCGACAGGGGTCCTATGGCTGCACCTTC. The encoded protein is CSAPRQGSYGCTF.

V usage is TRBV6-2 or TRBV6-3 and J usage is TRBJ2-2, with D perhaps matching TRBD1 (5 bases). Trimming cost V 2 bases and J 0 bases, with 13 bases left between them. This CDR3 comprises 17 residues. Per the germline V gene, CDR1 is MNHEY and CDR2 is SVGEGT. This CDR3 reads CASSYPQDTPNTGELFF. The CDR3 DNA sequence: TGTGCCAGCAGTTACCCCCAGGACACCCCGAACACCGGGGAGCTGTTTTTT.

The chain couples TRBV5-1 to TRBJ2-5, with D possibly TRBD2 on 6 matching bases. CDR1 and CDR2 (germline): SGHRS, YFSETQ. Trimming took 7 bases from V and 5 from J, leaving 18 bases between them. The CDR3 covers 14 residues. The CDR3 DNA reads TGCGCCAGCTTCCAGGGTGCGGGGAGGGAGACCCAGTACTTC. Its translation is CASFQGAGRETQYF. The entire variable domain, with the rest obtained from reference TRBV5-1 and TRBJ2-5, is as follows: KAGVTQTPRYLIKTRGQQVTLSCSPISGHRSVSWYQQTPGQGLQFLFEYFSETQRNKGNFPGRFSGRQFSNSRSEMNVSTLELGDSALYLCASFQGAGRETQYFGPGTRLLVL.

In this sample, this clonotype turned up once. The conserved phenylalanine or tryptophan is not found at the CDR3 terminus, so this likely reflects a read error. The chain carries TRBV2 and TRBJ2-5; no firm D call. Germline V gives CDR1 SNHLY, CDR2 FYNNEI. The CDR3 covers 12 residues. V lost 0 bases and J lost 3, with 2 bases in between. In DNA, the CDR3 is TGTGCCAGCAGTGAAGCGAAAGAGACCCAGTACTTA. Encoded protein: CASSEAKETQYL.

The sample holds one count of this clonotype. The chain is built from TRBV4-1 and TRBJ1-1; maybe TRBD1 (5 bases). The CDR3 runs 15 residues. Trimming removed 0 bases at V and 0 bases at J, with 8 bases between. CDR1 MGHRA and CDR2 YSYEKL come from the germline V gene. The CDR3 DNA is TGCGCCAGCAGCCAAGACAGGGCGATGAACACTGAAGCTTTCTTT. It yields the protein CASSQDRAMNTEAFF.

This clonotype came up many times. CDR3 sequence (DNA): TGTGCCAGCAGCGTAGGAGGCAGAACGCAAGAGACCCAGTACTTC. Encoded protein: CASSVGGRTQETQYF. V gene TRBV9 combines with J gene TRBJ2-5, with D uncertain. CDR3 length: 15 amino acids. The germline gives CDR1 SGDLS, CDR2 YYNGEE. Trimming removed 0 bases at V and 2 bases at J, with 11 bases between.

This clonotype came up many times. CDR3 DNA: TGCAGCGCAACAGGGGGGGATAACTATGGCTACACCTTC. The encoded protein is CSATGGDNYGYTF. This chain uses TRBV29-1 with TRBJ1-2; 8 nucleotides line up with TRBD1. J was trimmed by 1 base and V by 7 bases; bases with no gene match: 5. CDR3 length: 13 amino acids. CDR1 and CDR2 from the germline V gene are SQVTM and ANQGSEA.

This clonotype has a handful of counts. The V gene is TRBV7-9, the J gene TRBJ2-3; D gene ambiguous. The V end lost 2 bases, the J end lost 6 bases, and 9 bases lay between the germline ends. There are 13 residues in the CDR3. Germline V lookup: CDR1 SEHNR, CDR2 FQNEAQ (reference sequence). The DNA for the CDR3 is TGTGCCAGCAGCTTACTAGTGAGCGATACGCAGTATTTT. It yields the protein CASSLLVSDTQYF. The full variable domain, with the rest looked up from reference TRBV7-9 and TRBJ2-3, is DTGVSQNPRHKITKRGQNVTFRCDPISEHNRLYWYRQTLGQGPEFLTYFQNEAQLEKSRLLSDRFSAERPKGSFSTLEIQRTEQGDSAMYLCASSLLVSDTQYFGPGTRLTVL.

The rearrangement joins TRBV20-1 to TRBJ2-2; 12 positions agree with TRBD1. Germline values: CDR1 DFQATT, CDR2 SNEGSKA (reference sequence). The CDR3 has 16 amino acids. V trimming: 3 bases; J trimming: 3 bases; junction bases outside the gene matches: 5. CDR3 sequence: CSARGTGGPHTGELFF. The CDR3 region has the DNA TGCAGTGCTAGGGGGACAGGGGGCCCTCACACCGGGGAGCTGTTTTTT.

This rearrangement joins TRBV4-3 to TRBJ1-2; tentative D call: TRBD1 (5 bases). The V and J ends lost 0 bases and 8 bases respectively, with 19 bases between them. CDR1 is LGHNA and CDR2 is YSLEER in the germline V gene. The CDR3 runs to 16 residues. The CDR3 DNA is TGCGCCAGCAGCCAAGATGGTGGAGCTCAAAGGGACGGCTACACCTTC. This gives the protein CASSQDGGAQRDGYTF.

The CDR3 coding sequence is TGTGCCAGCTCGGGGGGGCCCAATGAGCAGTACTTC. This translates into CASSGGPNEQYF. The chain carries TRBV18 and TRBJ2-7, with D perhaps matching TRBD2 (7 bases). CDR1 and CDR2 from the germline V gene are KGHSH and LQKENI. The CDR3 sequence is 12 residues long. Trimming took 6 bases from V and 7 from J, leaving 13 bases between them.

The gene calls are TRBV2 and TRBJ2-1; 7 nucleotides agree with TRBD1. Germline CDR1 reads SNHLY; CDR2 reads FYNNEI. The CDR3 length is 15 residues. J was trimmed by 6 bases and V by 5 bases; bases with no gene match: 10. CDR3 in amino acids: CASSFTGVWVNEQFF. The CDR3 nucleotides read TGTGCCAGCAGTTTCACAGGGGTGTGGGTCAATGAGCAGTTCTTC.

The rearrangement joins TRBV5-1 to TRBJ2-7; unclear D gene. The germline gives CDR1 SGHRS, CDR2 YFSETQ. This CDR3 spans 14 amino acids. Trimming left V 0 bases short and J 2 bases short, with 9 bases between. Written as DNA, the CDR3 is TGCGCCAGCAGCTTGGAGACCGGTACCTACGAGCAGTACTTC. Translating it yields CASSLETGTYEQYF.

The rearrangement links TRBV4-1 to TRBJ1-1, with 7 bases that match TRBD1. V shed 1 base and J 11 bases; nucleotides not matched to a gene: 7. The CDR3 extends over 13 amino acids. Germline CDR1 is MGHRA and CDR2 is YSYEKL. Here the CDR3 reads CASSQVGRGVAFF. CDR3 DNA: TGCGCCAGCAGCCAAGTCGGCAGGGGGGTTGCTTTCTTT.

This clonotype was observed a single time. The rearrangement links TRBV20-1 to TRBJ2-7; 7 nucleotides align to TRBD1. After removal of 5 bases from V and 2 bases from J, the junction contained 6 bases not matched to a gene. CDR3 length: 13 residues. The germline V gene encodes CDR1 DFQATT and CDR2 SNEGSKA (reference sequence). The CDR3 nucleotides read TGCAGTGCTGTGATGACAGGGACCTACGAGCAGTACTTC. Translation: CSAVMTGTYEQYF.

This clonotype was observed at least ten times. This chain uses TRBV7-8 with TRBJ2-7; 10 bases fit TRBD1. The V gene's germline CDR1 is SGHVS and CDR2 FQNEAQ. The CDR3 extends over 15 amino acids. After removal of 7 bases from V and 2 bases from J, the junction contained 8 bases not matched to a gene. CDR3 protein: CASTQLDRGPYEQYF. Written as DNA, the CDR3 is TGTGCCAGCACCCAACTTGACAGGGGGCCCTACGAGCAGTACTTC.

This chain links TRBV20-1 with TRBJ2-7, with TRBD2 identical over 8 bases. The ends lost 4 bases at V and 6 bases at J; junction bases unmatched: 14. The CDR3 sequence is 15 residues long. Germline CDR1 reads DFQATT; CDR2 reads SNEGSKA (reference sequence). The CDR3 protein is CSATGGEGQSLEQYF. CDR3 bases: TGCAGTGCTACGGGGGGGGAGGGGCAGTCCCTCGAGCAGTACTTC.